The 2 T cell receptor beta chains below come from one sample, sequenced in a study of blood T cell repertoires in COVID-19. TCRdb keeps only in-frame clones here, not all; method: immunoSEQ multiplex PCR. The sample contains roughly 100,000 clones, roughly 76% of which appear only once. The specimen was peripheral blood. Receptors originate from a woman aged 80 or older with active or convalescent COVID-19.

The chain employs TRBV19 and TRBJ2-2; weak D call: TRBD1 (6 bases). Germline-derived CDR1 and CDR2 are LNHDA and SQIVND (reference sequence). Trimming removed 7 bases at V and 7 bases at J, with 16 bases between. This CDR3 is 14 amino acids long. The CDR3 region has the DNA TGTGCCAGTAAGAACAGGGCCCAGAGCGGGGAGCTGTTTTTT. Its protein product is CASKNRAQSGELFF.

This clone showed up just a few times. The chain couples TRBV29-1 to TRBJ2-5, with TRBD2 matching over 10 bases. V dropped 6 bases and J dropped 2; count of bases not matched to a gene: 24. CDR1 is SQVTM, CDR2 ANQGSEA, per germline. This CDR3 has 20 amino acids. CDR3 region: CSVITEGASLQREGQETQYF. CDR3 DNA sequence: TGCAGCGTGATAACTGAAGGGGCTAGCCTGCAGCGGGAGGGGCAAGAGACCCAGTACTTC.